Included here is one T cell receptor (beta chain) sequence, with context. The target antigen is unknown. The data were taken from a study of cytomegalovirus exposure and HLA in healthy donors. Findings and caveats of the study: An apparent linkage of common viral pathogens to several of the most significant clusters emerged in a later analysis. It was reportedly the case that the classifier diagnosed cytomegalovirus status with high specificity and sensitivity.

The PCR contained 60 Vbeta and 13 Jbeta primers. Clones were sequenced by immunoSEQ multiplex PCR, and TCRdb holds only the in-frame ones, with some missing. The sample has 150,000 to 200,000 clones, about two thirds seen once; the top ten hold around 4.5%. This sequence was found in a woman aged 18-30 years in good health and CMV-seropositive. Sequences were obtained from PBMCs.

CDR3 nucleotide sequence: TGTGCCAGCAGCGTAGGAGGGGGCACCACTGAAGCTTTCTTT. It translates to CASSVGGGTTEAFF. The J gene is TRBJ1-1, the V gene TRBV9; 7 nucleotides line up with TRBD1. The J segment lost 4 bases and the V segment lost 0 bases, leaving 3 bases of the junction unmatched. Germline CDR1 SGDLS, CDR2 YYNGEE. The CDR3 runs 14 residues.